This T cell receptor beta chain was profiled in a study of blood T cell repertoires in COVID-19. About the research overall: Sources were T cells, B-cell-depleted T cells, or PBMCs; the material itself was cDNA or gDNA.

The table came from immunoSEQ multiplex PCR; TCRdb's copy has only in-frame clones and leaves some out. The sample records tens of thousands of clones, 91% being singletons. Sequenced sample: peripheral blood. This TCR was sampled from a man aged 60-69 years with acute or convalescent COVID-19.

CDR3 in amino acids: CASSQTGQPYGYTF. The CDR3 DNA follows: TGCGCCAGCAGCCAAACGGGACAGCCCTATGGCTACACCTTC. The rearrangement links TRBV5-1 to TRBJ1-2; 7 bases fit TRBD1. V dropped 4 bases and J dropped 4; count of bases not matched to a gene: 7. The germline V gene encodes CDR1 SGHRS and CDR2 YFSETQ. This CDR3 comprises 14 residues.